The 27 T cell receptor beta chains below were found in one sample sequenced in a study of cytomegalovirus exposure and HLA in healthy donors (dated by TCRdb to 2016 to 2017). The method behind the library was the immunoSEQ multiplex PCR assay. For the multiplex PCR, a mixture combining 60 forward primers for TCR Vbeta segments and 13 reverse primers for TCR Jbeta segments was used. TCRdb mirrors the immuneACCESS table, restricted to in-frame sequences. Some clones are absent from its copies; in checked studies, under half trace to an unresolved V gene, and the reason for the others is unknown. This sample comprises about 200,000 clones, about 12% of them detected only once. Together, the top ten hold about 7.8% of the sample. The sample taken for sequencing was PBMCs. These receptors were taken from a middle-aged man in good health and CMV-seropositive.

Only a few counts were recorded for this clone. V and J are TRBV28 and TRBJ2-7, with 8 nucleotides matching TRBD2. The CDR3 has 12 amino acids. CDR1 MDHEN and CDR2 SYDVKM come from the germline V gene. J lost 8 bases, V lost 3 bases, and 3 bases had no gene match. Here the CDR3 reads CASSFGGGKQYF. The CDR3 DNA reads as TGTGCCAGCAGTTTCGGGGGGGGGAAGCAGTACTTC. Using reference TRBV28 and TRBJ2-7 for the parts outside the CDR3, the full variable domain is DVKVTQSSRYLVKRTGEKVFLECVQDMDHENMFWYRQDPGLGLRLIYFSYDVKMKEKGDIPEGYSVSREKKERFSLILESASTNQTSMYLCASSFGGGKQYFGPGTRLTVT.

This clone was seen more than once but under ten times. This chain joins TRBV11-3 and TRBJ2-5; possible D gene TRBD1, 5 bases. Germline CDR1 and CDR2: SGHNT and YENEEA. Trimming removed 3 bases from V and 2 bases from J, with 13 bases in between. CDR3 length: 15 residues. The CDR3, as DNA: TGTGCCAGCAGCTTCACATTGACAGAACAAGAGACCCAGTACTTC. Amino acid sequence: CASSFTLTEQETQYF.

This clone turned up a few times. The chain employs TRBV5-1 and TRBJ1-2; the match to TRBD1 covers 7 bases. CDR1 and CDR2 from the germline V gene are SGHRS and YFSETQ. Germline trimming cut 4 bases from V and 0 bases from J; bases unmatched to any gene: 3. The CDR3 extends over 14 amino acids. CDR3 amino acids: CASSPGQTNYGYTF. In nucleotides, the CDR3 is TGCGCCAGCAGCCCGGGACAGACTAACTATGGCTACACCTTC.

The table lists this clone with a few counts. CDR3 coding DNA: TGTGCCAGCAGTGACCCCGGGACAGGGAACTATGGCTACACCTTC. This sequence encodes CASSDPGTGNYGYTF. The V and J genes are TRBV6-4 and TRBJ1-2; 9 bases map to TRBD1. CDR3 length: 15 amino acids. The V and J ends lost 2 bases and 2 bases, in that order; junction bases with no gene match: 3. Germline values: CDR1 MRHNA, CDR2 SNTAGT.

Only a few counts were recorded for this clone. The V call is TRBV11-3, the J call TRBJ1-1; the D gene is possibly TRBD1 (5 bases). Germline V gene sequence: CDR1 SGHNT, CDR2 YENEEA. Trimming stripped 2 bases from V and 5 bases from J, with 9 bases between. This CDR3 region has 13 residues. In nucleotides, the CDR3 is TGTGCCAGCAGCTTACGTAGGGGAACTGAAGCTTTCTTT. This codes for CASSLRRGTEAFF.

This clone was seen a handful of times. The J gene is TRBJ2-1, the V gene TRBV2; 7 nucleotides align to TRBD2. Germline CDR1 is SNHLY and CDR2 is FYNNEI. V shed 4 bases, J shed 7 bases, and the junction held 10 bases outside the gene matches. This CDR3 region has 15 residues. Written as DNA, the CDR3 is TGTGCCAGCAGTGTCCCCGGACTAGTCGGAAATGAGCAGTTCTTC. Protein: CASSVPGLVGNEQFF.

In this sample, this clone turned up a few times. CDR3 region: CASSQRTVSLSHNEQFF. Here the CDR3 DNA reads TGTGCCAGCAGCCAACGAACAGTCTCTTTAAGCCACAATGAGCAGTTCTTC. The chain recombines TRBV9 with TRBJ2-1; the D is unclear. CDR1 is SGDLS, CDR2 YYNGEE, per germline. V was trimmed by 4 bases and J by 5 bases, leaving 22 bases between them. CDR3 length: 17 amino acids.

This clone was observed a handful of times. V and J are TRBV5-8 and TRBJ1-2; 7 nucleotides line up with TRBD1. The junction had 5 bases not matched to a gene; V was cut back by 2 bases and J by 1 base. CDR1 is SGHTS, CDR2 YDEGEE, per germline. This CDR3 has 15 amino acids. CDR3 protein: CASSFQTGLNYGYTF. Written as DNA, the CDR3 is TGTGCCAGCAGCTTCCAGACAGGGCTTAACTATGGCTACACCTTC.

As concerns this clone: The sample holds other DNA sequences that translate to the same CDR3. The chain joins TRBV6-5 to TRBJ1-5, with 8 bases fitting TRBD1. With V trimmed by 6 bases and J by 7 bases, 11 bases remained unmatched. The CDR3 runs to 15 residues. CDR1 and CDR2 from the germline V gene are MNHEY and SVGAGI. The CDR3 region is CASSKNPGGGQPQHF. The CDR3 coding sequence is TGTGCCAGCAGCAAAAATCCAGGGGGCGGCCAGCCCCAGCATTTT.

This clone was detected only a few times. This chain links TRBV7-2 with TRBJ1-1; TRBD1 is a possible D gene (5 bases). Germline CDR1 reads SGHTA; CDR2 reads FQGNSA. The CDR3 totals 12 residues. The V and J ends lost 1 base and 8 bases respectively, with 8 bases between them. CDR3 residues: CASSLETVEAFF. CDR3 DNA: TGTGCCAGCAGCTTAGAGACAGTAGAAGCTTTCTTT.

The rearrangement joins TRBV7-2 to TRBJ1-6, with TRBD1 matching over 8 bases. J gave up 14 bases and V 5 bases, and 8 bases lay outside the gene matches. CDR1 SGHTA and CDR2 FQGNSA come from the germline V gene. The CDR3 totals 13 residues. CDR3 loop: CASSLHQGATLHF. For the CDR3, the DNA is TGTGCCAGCAGCCTACATCAGGGGGCAACCCTCCACTTT.

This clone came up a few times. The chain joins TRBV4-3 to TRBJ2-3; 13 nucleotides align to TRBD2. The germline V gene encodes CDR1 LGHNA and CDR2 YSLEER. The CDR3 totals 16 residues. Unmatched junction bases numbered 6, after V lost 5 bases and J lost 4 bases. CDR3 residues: CASSVWTSGGADTQYF. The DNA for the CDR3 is TGCGCCAGCAGCGTATGGACTAGCGGGGGTGCAGATACGCAGTATTTT.

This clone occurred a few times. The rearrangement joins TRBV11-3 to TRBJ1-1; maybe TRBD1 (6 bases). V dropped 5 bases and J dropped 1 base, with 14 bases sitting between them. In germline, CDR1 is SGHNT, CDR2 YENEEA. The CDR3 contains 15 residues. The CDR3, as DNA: TGTGCCAGCAGCCCCGAAGGGGGAAGGAACACTGAAGCTTTCTTT. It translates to CASSPEGGRNTEAFF.

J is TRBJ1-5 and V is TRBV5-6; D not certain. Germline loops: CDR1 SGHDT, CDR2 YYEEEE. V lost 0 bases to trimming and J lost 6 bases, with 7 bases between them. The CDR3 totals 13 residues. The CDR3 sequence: CASSLGVSQPQHF. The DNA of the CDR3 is TGTGCCAGCAGCTTGGGAGTGAGTCAGCCCCAGCATTTT.

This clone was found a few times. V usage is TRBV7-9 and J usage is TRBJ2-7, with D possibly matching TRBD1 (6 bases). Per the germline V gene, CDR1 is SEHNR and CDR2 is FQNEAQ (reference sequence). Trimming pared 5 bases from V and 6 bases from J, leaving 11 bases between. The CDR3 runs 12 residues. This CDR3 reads CASSGKGVEQYF. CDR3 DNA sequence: TGTGCCAGCAGCGGCAAGGGGGTCGAGCAGTACTTC.

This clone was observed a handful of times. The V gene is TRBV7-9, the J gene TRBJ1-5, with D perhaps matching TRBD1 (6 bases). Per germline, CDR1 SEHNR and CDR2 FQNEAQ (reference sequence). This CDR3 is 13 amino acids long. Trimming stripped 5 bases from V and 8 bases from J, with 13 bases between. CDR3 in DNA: TGTGCCAGCAGCCGCTACAGGGAAAAGCCCCAGCATTTT. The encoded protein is CASSRYREKPQHF.

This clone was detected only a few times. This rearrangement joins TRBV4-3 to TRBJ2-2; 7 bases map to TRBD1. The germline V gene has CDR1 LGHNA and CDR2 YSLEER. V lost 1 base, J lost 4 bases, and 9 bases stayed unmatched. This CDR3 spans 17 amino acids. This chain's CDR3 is CASSQVYRGYGTGELFF. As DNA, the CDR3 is TGCGCCAGCAGCCAAGTCTACAGGGGATACGGCACCGGGGAGCTGTTTTTT.

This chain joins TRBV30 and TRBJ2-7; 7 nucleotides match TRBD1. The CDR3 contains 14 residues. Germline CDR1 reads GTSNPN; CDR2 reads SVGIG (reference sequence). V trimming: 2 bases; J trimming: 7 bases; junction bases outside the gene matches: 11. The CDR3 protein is CAWSKLKTGVEQYF. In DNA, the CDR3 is TGTGCCTGGAGTAAACTTAAAACAGGGGTAGAGCAGTACTTC.

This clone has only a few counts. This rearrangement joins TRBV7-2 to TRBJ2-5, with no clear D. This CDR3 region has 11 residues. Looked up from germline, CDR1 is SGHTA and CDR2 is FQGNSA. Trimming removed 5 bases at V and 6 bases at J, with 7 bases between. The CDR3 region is CASSPLKTQYF. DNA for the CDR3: TGTGCCAGCAGCCCACTGAAGACCCAGTACTTC.

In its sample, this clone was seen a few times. CDR3 protein: CAILRVGTDTQYF. In nucleotides, the CDR3 is TGTGCCATCCTCAGGGTCGGCACAGATACGCAGTATTTT. The V and J genes are TRBV10-3 and TRBJ2-3; perhaps TRBD1 as D (5 bases). This CDR3 spans 13 amino acids. Deletions cut 8 bases from V and 1 base from J, with 10 bases between. Germline V lookup: CDR1 ENHRY, CDR2 SYGVKD.

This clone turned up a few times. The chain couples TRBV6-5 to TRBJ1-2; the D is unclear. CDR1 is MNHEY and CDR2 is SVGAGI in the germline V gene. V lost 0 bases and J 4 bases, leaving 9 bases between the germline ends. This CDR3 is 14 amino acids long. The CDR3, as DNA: TGTGCCAGCAGTTACTCTGTCAGTACCTATGGCTACACCTTC. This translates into CASSYSVSTYGYTF.

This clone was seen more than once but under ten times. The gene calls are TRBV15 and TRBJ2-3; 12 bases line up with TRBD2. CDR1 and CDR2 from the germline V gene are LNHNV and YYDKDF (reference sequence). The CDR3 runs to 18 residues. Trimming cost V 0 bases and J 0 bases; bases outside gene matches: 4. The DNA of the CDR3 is TGTGCCACCAGCAGAGAACTAGCGGGGGGCTCTAGCACAGATACGCAGTATTTT. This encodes CATSRELAGGSSTDTQYF.

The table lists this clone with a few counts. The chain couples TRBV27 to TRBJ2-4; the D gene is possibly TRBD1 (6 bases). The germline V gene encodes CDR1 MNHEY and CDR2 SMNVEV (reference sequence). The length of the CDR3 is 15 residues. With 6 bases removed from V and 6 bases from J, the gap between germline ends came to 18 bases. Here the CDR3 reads CASRERGQRGNIQYF. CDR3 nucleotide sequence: TGTGCCAGCAGAGAGAGGGGACAAAGAGGAAACATTCAGTACTTC.

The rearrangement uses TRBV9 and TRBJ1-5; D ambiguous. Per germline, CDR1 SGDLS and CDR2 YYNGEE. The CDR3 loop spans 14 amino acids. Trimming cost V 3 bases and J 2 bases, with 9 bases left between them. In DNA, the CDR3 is TGTGCCAGCAGCGGCGGATCGGGCAATCAGCCCCAGCATTTT. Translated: CASSGGSGNQPQHF.

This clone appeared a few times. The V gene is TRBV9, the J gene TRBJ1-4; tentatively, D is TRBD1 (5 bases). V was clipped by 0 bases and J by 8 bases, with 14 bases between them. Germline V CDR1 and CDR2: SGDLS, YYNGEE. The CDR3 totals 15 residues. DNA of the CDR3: TGTGCCAGCAGCGTAGCGAGCAGGGTGAACGAAAAACTGTTTTTT. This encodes CASSVASRVNEKLFF.

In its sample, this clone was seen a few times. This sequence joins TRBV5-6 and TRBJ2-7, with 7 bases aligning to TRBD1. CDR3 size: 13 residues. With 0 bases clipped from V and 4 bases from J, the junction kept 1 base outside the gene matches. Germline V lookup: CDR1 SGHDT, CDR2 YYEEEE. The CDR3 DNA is TGTGCCAGCAGCTTGGCGGACAGGTACGAGCAGTACGTC. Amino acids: CASSLADRYEQYV.

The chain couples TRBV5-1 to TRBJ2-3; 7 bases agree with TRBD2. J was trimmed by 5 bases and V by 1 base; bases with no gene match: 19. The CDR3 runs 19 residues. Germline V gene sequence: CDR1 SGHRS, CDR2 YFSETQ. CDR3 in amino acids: CASSLRDAGTTGQLDTQYF. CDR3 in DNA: TGCGCCAGCAGCTTGAGGGACGCCGGGACTACCGGTCAATTAGATACGCAGTATTTT.